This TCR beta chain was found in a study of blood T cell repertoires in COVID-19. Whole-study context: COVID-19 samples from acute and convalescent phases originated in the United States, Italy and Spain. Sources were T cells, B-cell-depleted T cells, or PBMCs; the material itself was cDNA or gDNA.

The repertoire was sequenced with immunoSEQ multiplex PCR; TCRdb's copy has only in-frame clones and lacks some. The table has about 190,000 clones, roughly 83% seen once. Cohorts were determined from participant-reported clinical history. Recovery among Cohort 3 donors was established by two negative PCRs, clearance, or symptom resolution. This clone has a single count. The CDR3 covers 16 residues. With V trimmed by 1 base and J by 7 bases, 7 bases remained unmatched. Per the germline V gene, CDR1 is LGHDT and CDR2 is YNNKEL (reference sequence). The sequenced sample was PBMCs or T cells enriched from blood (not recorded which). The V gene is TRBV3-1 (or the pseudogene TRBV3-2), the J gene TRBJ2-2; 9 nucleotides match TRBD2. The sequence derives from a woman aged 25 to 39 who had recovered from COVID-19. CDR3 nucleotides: TGTGCCAGCAGCCAAGTAATTAGCGGGAGAGGCGGGGAGCTGTTTTTT. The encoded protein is CASSQVISGRGGELFF.